This T cell receptor (beta chain) originates from a study of beta chain features in type 1 diabetes. The germline gives CDR1 GTSNPN, CDR2 SVGIG (reference sequence). There are 15 residues in the CDR3. Between the trimmed V and J ends, which lost 0 bases and 8 bases, there was a span of 19 bases. Investigators reverse transcribed all isolated RNA, so they sequenced expressed TCRB transcripts. Sequenced naive, central memory and regulatory T cell samples produced an average of roughly 3.6 million reads. Sequencing was performed with immunoSEQ multiplex PCR; in TCRdb, only in-frame clones are kept and a portion is missing. The table includes under 200,000 clones, less than 9.5% detected once.

Sequences were obtained from central memory CD4+ T cells from blood. The rearrangement links TRBV30 to TRBJ1-2; TRBD1 is a possible D gene (5 bases). This TCR derives from a woman younger than 30 in good health. The CDR3, as DNA: TGTGCCTGGAGTGTAAGGGCGGGGCACACCCGGGGCTACACCTTC. Translating it yields CAWSVRAGHTRGYTF.